The following is a T cell receptor beta chain sequence with its context. Noted treatment: some 19 received Ad26.COV2.S at low or high dose, single or two shots; roughly 5 received placebo; per-sample allocation not given. Sampling occurred on day 63 after the first vaccine or placebo injection. Donation came from an adult in Boston who was aged 18-55 years. This sample is part of a study of Ad26.COV2.S vaccination and SARS-CoV-2 variants. The CDR3 totals 16 residues. V dropped 3 bases and J dropped 3 bases, with 18 bases sitting between them. Per the germline V gene, CDR1 is MGHRA and CDR2 is YSYEKL. The repertoire was sequenced with immunoSEQ multiplex PCR; TCRdb's copy has only in-frame clones and lacks some. The sample lists about 250,000 clones; 87% were seen once.

The source is a person between 18 and 60 years old who received the Ad26.COV2.S COVID-19 vaccine or a placebo. This sequence joins TRBV4-1 and TRBJ2-7, with D tentatively TRBD2 (5 bases). The source was peripheral blood, collected in a trial of Ad26.COV2.S vaccine versus placebo. Written as DNA, the CDR3 is TGCGCCAGCAGCCATGGACTCCGGGGAACGATCTACGAGCAGTACTTC. It encodes CASSHGLRGTIYEQYF.